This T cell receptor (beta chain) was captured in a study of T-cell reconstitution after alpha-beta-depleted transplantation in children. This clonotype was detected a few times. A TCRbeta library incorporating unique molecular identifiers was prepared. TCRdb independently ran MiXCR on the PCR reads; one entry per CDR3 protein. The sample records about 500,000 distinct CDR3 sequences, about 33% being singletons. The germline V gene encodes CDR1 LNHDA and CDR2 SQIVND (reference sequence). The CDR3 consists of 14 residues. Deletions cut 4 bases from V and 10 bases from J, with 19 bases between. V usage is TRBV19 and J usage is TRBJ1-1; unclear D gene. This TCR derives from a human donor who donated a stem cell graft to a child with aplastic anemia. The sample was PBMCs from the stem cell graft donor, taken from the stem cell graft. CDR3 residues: CASSSPPLFVAAFF. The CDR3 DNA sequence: TGTGCCAGTAGTAGCCCCCCGCTGTTTGTAGCAGCTTTCTTT. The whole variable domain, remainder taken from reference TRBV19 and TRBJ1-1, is DGGITQSPKYLFRKEGQNVTLSCEQNLNHDAMYWYRQDPGQGLRLIYYSQIVNDFQKGDIAEGYSVSREKKESFPLTVTSAQKNPTAFYLCASSSPPLFVAAFFGQGTRLTVV.